This T cell receptor (beta chain) derives from a study of blood T cell repertoires in COVID-19. Overall study context: The study drew acute and convalescent COVID-19 samples from the United States, Italy and Spain. The cDNA or gDNA used as material had been derived from T cells, B-cell-depleted T cells, or PBMCs.

The CDR3 is 15 amino acids. CDR1 is SGHRS, CDR2 YFSETQ, per germline. V was pared by 0 bases and J by 8 bases, with 15 bases between. Residents of 20 to 25 US areas, aged about 18 to 89 years, made up the participants. Assay used: immunoSEQ multiplex PCR; TCRdb lists only in-frame clones, some missing. The sample yields under 150,000 clones, 84% seen once. The chain recombines TRBV5-1 with TRBJ1-5; weak D call: TRBD1 (6 bases). The sample consisted of PBMCs or T cells enriched from blood (not recorded which). The TCR sequence derives from a man between 40 and 49 years old with acute COVID-19. In nucleotides, the CDR3 is TGCGCCAGCAGCTTGGGTCAGGGGTACTCGGAGCCCCAGCATTTT. Protein product: CASSLGQGYSEPQHF. The full variable domain, in which reference TRBV5-1 and TRBJ1-5 provide the parts outside the CDR3, is KAGVTQTPRYLIKTRGQQVTLSCSPISGHRSVSWYQQTPGQGLQFLFEYFSETQRNKGNFPGRFSGRQFSNSRSEMNVSTLELGDSALYLCASSLGQGYSEPQHFGDGTRLSIL.